This TCR beta chain derives from a study of blood T cell repertoires in COVID-19. Per the germline V gene, CDR1 is SGDLS and CDR2 is YYNGEE. V dropped 4 bases and J dropped 10; count of bases not matched to a gene: 4. CDR3 size: 11 residues. Clones were read by immunoSEQ multiplex PCR, and TCRdb kept only the in-frame ones, dropping some. The sample holds hundreds of thousands of clones; just under 90% are singletons and the top ten take over 0.2%. The specimen sequenced was peripheral blood. This TCR was sampled from a woman aged 18 to 35 with acute or convalescent COVID-19. The chain is built from TRBV9 and TRBJ1-2; the match to TRBD1 covers 7 bases. CDR3 residues: CASSTQGVYTF. The CDR3 DNA reads TGTGCCAGCAGCACTCAGGGGGTCTACACCTTC.